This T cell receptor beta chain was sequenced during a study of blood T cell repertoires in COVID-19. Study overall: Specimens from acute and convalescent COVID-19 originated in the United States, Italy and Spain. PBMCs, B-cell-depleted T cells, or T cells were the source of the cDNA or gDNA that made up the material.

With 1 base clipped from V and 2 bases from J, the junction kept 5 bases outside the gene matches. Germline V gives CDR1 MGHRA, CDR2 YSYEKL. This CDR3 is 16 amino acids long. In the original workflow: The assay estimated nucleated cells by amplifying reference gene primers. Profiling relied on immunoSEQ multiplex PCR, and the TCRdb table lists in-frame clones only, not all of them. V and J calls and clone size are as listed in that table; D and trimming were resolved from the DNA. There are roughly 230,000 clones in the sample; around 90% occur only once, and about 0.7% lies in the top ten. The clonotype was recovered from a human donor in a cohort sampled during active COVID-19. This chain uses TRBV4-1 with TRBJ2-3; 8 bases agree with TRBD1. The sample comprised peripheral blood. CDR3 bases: TGCGCCAGCAGCCAAGTTGGACAGGGAACCACAGATACGCAGTATTTT. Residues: CASSQVGQGTTDTQYF.